This paragraph reports one T cell receptor beta chain. The clone's antigen remains unknown. The record has no base qualities; no much larger clone is one base away. Whole blood was collected in K2EDTA tubes by collaborating institutions according to the institutions' own protocols. Collaborator samples were shipped for TCRbeta analysis as frozen whole blood, isolated PBMCs, or DNA extracted from either sample type. This record belongs to a study of blood T cell repertoires in COVID-19 (dated by TCRdb to 2020 to 2022). Regarding the complete study: The collaborator samples originated in the United States, Italy and Spain and spanned the acute and convalescent phases of COVID-19. Where available, HLA class I and class II types were taken from metadata supplied by the sample provider and were not determined by assay-based typing. The material from the prospective study consisted of cDNA or gDNA derived from T cells, B-cell-depleted T cells, or PBMCs. Samples were obtained from the ongoing ImmuneRACE study (first 160 participants) and from roughly 1,300 subjects provided by 6 global collaborators. Nearly every sample came with metadata listing a de-identified subject ID, COVID-19 status, age in years and sex. The repertoires were made available in a free public database intended to serve as a resource for research on the immune response to SARS-CoV-2. Subjects who had been exposed to COVID-19, were actively infected with it, or had recovered from it provided the deeply sampled blood TCRbeta repertoires that made up the dataset.

As encoded in the germline V gene, CDR1 is MGHRA while CDR2 is YSYEKL. From V the trimming removes 0 bases and from J it removes 3 bases, while the gene matches leave 9 bases of the junction unaccounted for. CDR3 length: 18 amino acids, cysteine to phenylalanine. The only DNA kept is the CDR3, 54 bases in frame from the first base. What the authors observed across the whole study: How much clinical and demographic metadata was included differed by source and by participant, and the metadata was provided uncurated.

The immunoSEQ Assay, a bias-controlled multiplex PCR, was used to amplify TCRbeta CDR3 regions from genomic DNA. The authors processed their data as follows. The number of nucleated cells in each sample was estimated from the amplification of reference gene primers within the assay. Sequence reads were collapsed and filtered to measure the absolute abundance of every unique TCRbeta CDR3 rearrangement. For each sample, productive Simpson clonality was calculated as the square root of Simpson's diversity index across productive rearrangements. TCRdb mirrors the immuneACCESS table, restricted to in-frame sequences. Some clones are absent from its copies; in checked studies, under half trace to an unresolved V gene, and the reason for the others is unknown. That table gives V, J and clone size, and the DNA gave D and trimming. The sample table records more than 150,000 clones; about 88% of these occur just once. The ten largest clones take up 2% to 2.5% of the sample.

The sequencing input was peripheral blood. The chain links TRBV4-1 with TRBJ1-1; 11 middle bases align to TRBD1. This TCR came from a man between 65 and 79 years old with active or convalescent COVID-19. The nucleotides read TGCGCCAGCAGCCAAGACCGGGACAGGGGGGCGTCGGACACTGAAGCTTTCTTT. Translated, this gives CASSQDRDRGASDTEAFF.